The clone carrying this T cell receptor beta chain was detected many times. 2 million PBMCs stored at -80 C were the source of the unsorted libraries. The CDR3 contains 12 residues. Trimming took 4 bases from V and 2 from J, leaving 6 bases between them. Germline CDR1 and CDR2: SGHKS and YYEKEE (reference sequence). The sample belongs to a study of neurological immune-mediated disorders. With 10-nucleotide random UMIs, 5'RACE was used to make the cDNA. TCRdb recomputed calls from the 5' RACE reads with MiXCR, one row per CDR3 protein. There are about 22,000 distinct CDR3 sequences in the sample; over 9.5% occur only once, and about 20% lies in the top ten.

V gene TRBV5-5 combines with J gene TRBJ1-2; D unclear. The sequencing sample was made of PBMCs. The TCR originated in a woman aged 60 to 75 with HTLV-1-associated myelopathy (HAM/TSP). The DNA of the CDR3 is TGTGCCAGCAGCCCCGGGAACTATGGCTACACCTTC. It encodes CASSPGNYGYTF.